A single sample gave rise to the 22 T cell receptor beta chains below, sequenced in a study of cytomegalovirus exposure and HLA in healthy donors listed by TCRdb under 2017. Library creation used the immunoSEQ multiplex PCR assay. For the multiplex PCR, a mixture combining 60 forward primers for TCR Vbeta segments and 13 reverse primers for TCR Jbeta segments was used. In TCRdb, the immuneACCESS table is reduced to in-frame sequences with V and J assigned. These tables do not hold every clone; where another copy was compared, an unresolved V gene accounts for under half, and the others remain unexplained. The sample records some 120,000 clones, 60% to 80% of which are singletons. The ten largest make up around 4% of the sample. The source material was PBMCs. These receptors all come from a man aged 30-40 years in good health and CMV-seronegative.

This clone is a singleton in its sample. The V and J genes are TRBV7-3 and TRBJ2-7, with D possibly matching TRBD2 (6 bases). The germline gives CDR1 SGHTA, CDR2 FQGTGA. The V end was cut by 5 bases, the J end by 1 base, with 12 bases between. This CDR3 comprises 14 residues. The CDR3 nucleotides are TGTGCCAGCAGCCCAGGAAGCGGGTCCTACGAGCAGTACTTC. It encodes CASSPGSGSYEQYF.

This chain uses TRBV7-9 with TRBJ2-3; the D is unclear. The CDR3 is 12 amino acids. CDR1 is SEHNR, CDR2 FQNEAQ, per germline (reference sequence). Deletions cut 1 base from V and 6 bases from J, with 5 bases between. The CDR3 loop is CASSLVEDTQYF. Here the CDR3 DNA reads TGTGCCAGCAGCTTAGTAGAGGATACGCAGTATTTT. Using reference TRBV7-9 and TRBJ2-3 for the parts outside the CDR3, the full variable domain is DTGVSQNPRHKITKRGQNVTFRCDPISEHNRLYWYRQTLGQGPEFLTYFQNEAQLEKSRLLSDRFSAERPKGSFSTLEIQRTEQGDSAMYLCASSLVEDTQYFGPGTRLTVL.

V is TRBV9 and J is TRBJ2-5; 7 bases are shared with TRBD1. CDR1 and CDR2 (germline): SGDLS, YYNGEE. This CDR3 comprises 15 residues. Germline trimming cut 2 bases from V and 0 bases from J; bases unmatched to any gene: 4. The CDR3 DNA follows: TGTGCCAGCAGCGTGTCGACAGGGAACCAAGAGACCCAGTACTTC. This translates into CASSVSTGNQETQYF.

The chain joins TRBV11-1 to TRBJ2-5; TRBD2 is a possible D gene (6 bases). Germline V gene lookup returns CDR1 SGHAT and CDR2 FQDESV (reference sequence). The CDR3 extends over 15 amino acids. Trimming took off 5 bases at V and 4 bases at J, with 17 bases between the two ends. The CDR3 region has the DNA TGTGCCAGCAGCCTTAGACTAGACTATGGAGAGACCCAGTACTTC. Its protein is CASSLRLDYGETQYF.

The J gene is TRBJ2-1, the V gene TRBV27; 10 bases match TRBD2. Germline loops: CDR1 MNHEY, CDR2 SMNVEV (reference sequence). This CDR3 has 16 amino acids. V lost 5 bases to trimming and J lost 1 base; unmatched junction nucleotides: 5. The chain's CDR3 is CASSPGSGGSYNEQFF. CDR3 DNA sequence: TGTGCCAGCAGTCCTGGTAGCGGGGGGTCCTACAATGAGCAGTTCTTC.

The chain employs TRBV5-1 and TRBJ2-3; TRBD2 aligns across 12 bases. The CDR3 is 16 amino acids. V shed 4 bases and J 6 bases; nucleotides not matched to a gene: 9. CDR1 is SGHRS and CDR2 is YFSETQ in the germline V gene. CDR3 in amino acids: CASSRASGGAEDTQYF. CDR3 nucleotides: TGCGCCAGCAGCCGAGCTAGCGGGGGGGCCGAGGATACGCAGTATTTT.

The chain uses TRBV5-6 and TRBJ2-1; possible D gene TRBD2, 6 bases. CDR3 length equals 14 residues. Between the trimmed V and J ends, which lost 4 bases and 10 bases, there was a span of 18 bases. Germline V CDR1 and CDR2: SGHDT, YYEEEE. The CDR3 spells CASSPGRLGWEQFF. Written as DNA, the CDR3 is TGTGCCAGCAGCCCGGGGAGGCTTGGATGGGAGCAGTTCTTC.

V is TRBV19 and J is TRBJ2-7; 9 bases fit TRBD1. Germline assignment: CDR1 LNHDA and CDR2 SQIVND (reference sequence). The CDR3 has 14 amino acids. V shed 1 base, J shed 6 bases, and the junction held 4 bases outside the gene matches. CDR3 protein: CASSIVGTGREQYF. The CDR3 DNA is TGTGCCAGTAGTATAGTCGGGACAGGGCGCGAGCAGTACTTC.

This chain uses TRBV2 with TRBJ1-5, with TRBD1 matching over 9 bases. The CDR3 is 13 residues long. J gave up 6 bases and V 6 bases, and 3 bases lay outside the gene matches. Looked up from germline, CDR1 is SNHLY and CDR2 is FYNNEI. The chain's CDR3 is CASRGQGRQPQHF. Here the CDR3 DNA reads TGTGCCAGCAGGGGACAGGGCCGTCAGCCCCAGCATTTT.

The rearrangement links TRBV6-5 to TRBJ1-4; D ambiguous. This CDR3 is 11 amino acids long. Per the germline V gene, CDR1 is MNHEY and CDR2 is SVGAGI. Trimming took 5 bases from V and 8 from J, leaving 6 bases between them. The CDR3 DNA follows: TGTGCCAGCAGTGGACTCGAAAAACTGTTTTTT. The encoded protein is CASSGLEKLFF.

This clone was counted between two and nine times. V and J are TRBV5-4 and TRBJ2-7; 9 nucleotides align to TRBD1. The CDR3 sequence is 14 residues long. J gave up 4 bases and V 3 bases, and 5 bases lay outside the gene matches. The germline CDR1 and CDR2 sequences are SGHNT and YYREEE (reference sequence). The CDR3 nucleotides read TGTGCCAGCAGCTCCGAACAGGGGGCGTACGAGCAGTACTTC. Translated, it gives CASSSEQGAYEQYF.

The chain recombines TRBV15 with TRBJ2-5, with D tentatively TRBD1 (6 bases). Looked up from germline, CDR1 is LNHNV and CDR2 is YYDKDF (reference sequence). The V end was cut by 6 bases, the J end by 0 bases, with 8 bases between. CDR3 length equals 13 residues. CDR3 in DNA: TGTGCCACCAGTAGGGACAACCAAGAGACCCAGTACTTC. It is translated as CATSRDNQETQYF.

This chain links TRBV4-1 with TRBJ2-5, with a tentative D call TRBD1 (5 bases). The CDR3 covers 13 residues. The V and J ends lost 6 bases and 3 bases respectively, with 11 bases between them. Germline loops: CDR1 MGHRA, CDR2 YSYEKL. Here the CDR3 DNA reads TGCGCCAGCAGGGACACCCTGGAAGAGACCCAGTACTTC. It translates to CASRDTLEETQYF.

Comments on this clone: One end of the junction is discordant with germline, which a read error may explain. Other DNA sequences from this sample encode an identical CDR3 as well. The chain joins TRBV11-2 to TRBJ1-1; D is unclear. Germline CDR1 reads SGHAT; CDR2 reads FQNNGV. CDR3 length equals 13 residues. The CDR3 region has the DNA TGTGCCAGTAGCTATATGGGCCCTGATAATGCTTTCTTT. Residues: CASSYMGPDNAFF.

CDR3 region: CASSVKGLAGGWKYYEQYF. CDR3 nucleotides: TGTGCCAGCAGCGTAAAGGGACTAGCGGGGGGTTGGAAATACTACGAGCAGTACTTC. J is TRBJ2-7 and V is TRBV11-2, with 15 positions matching TRBD2. The trim removed 5 bases at V and 3 bases at J, leaving 14 bases unmatched. This CDR3 has 19 residues. Germline V gene sequence: CDR1 SGHAT, CDR2 FQNNGV.

V and J are TRBV4-1 and TRBJ2-3, with D possibly TRBD2 on 5 matching bases. The CDR3 covers 14 residues. Germline V gene data show CDR1 as MGHRA and CDR2 as YSYEKL. Trimming removed 1 base from V and 6 bases from J, with 11 bases in between. The CDR3 DNA reads as TGCGCCAGCAGCCAAGGGAAGGAGGCGGATACGCAGTATTTT. This encodes CASSQGKEADTQYF.

This clone was counted between two and nine times. The J gene is TRBJ2-1, the V gene TRBV7-6, with TRBD2 matching 13 bases. CDR3 length: 16 residues. Germline V CDR1 and CDR2: SGHVS, FNYEAQ. The V gene end was trimmed by 5 bases and the J gene end by 6 bases; junction bases not matched to a gene: 7. The CDR3 spells CASSLRGTSGVNEQFF. The CDR3 DNA reads as TGTGCCAGCAGCCTAAGAGGGACTAGCGGGGTCAATGAGCAGTTCTTC. Full variable domain (rest looked up from reference TRBV7-6 and TRBJ2-1): GAGVSQSPRYKVTKRGQDVALRCDPISGHVSLYWYRQALGQGPEFLTYFNYEAQQDKSGLPNDRFSAERPEGSISTLTIQRTEQRDSAMYRCASSLRGTSGVNEQFFGPGTRLTVL.

V is TRBV9 and J is TRBJ2-7; perhaps TRBD2 as D (7 bases). The CDR3 is 15 amino acids. The V gene's germline CDR1 is SGDLS and CDR2 YYNGEE. The V end lost 0 bases, the J end lost 2 bases, and 12 bases lay between the germline ends. CDR3 in DNA: TGTGCCAGCAGCGTAGGGGCGGGGGCCGCCTACGAGCAGTACTTC. Protein product: CASSVGAGAAYEQYF.

The chain employs TRBV5-1 and TRBJ2-3, with 7 bases lining up with TRBD2. This CDR3 is 16 amino acids long. The V gene's germline CDR1 is SGHRS and CDR2 YFSETQ. The V and J ends lost 3 bases and 2 bases, in that order; junction bases with no gene match: 9. CDR3 coding DNA: TGCGCCAGCAGCTGGACTAGAGGCGTGAACACAGATACGCAGTATTTT. It codes for CASSWTRGVNTDTQYF.

This clone was observed a single time. The rearrangement uses TRBV28 and TRBJ2-5; no definite D call. V lost 5 bases and J lost 7, with 14 bases in between. The CDR3 extends over 13 amino acids. Germline V gene data show CDR1 as MDHEN and CDR2 as SYDVKM. CDR3 sequence (DNA): TGTGCCAGCAGTGTGAGGCTTGTGGGGACCCAGTACTTC. This encodes CASSVRLVGTQYF.

This clone was seen once. The chain has TRBV15 and TRBJ2-5; 7 positions agree with TRBD1. The germline V gene has CDR1 LNHNV and CDR2 YYDKDF (reference sequence). The CDR3 totals 16 residues. Germline trimming cut 3 bases from V and 5 bases from J; bases unmatched to any gene: 12. The CDR3 sequence is CATSSGLQGPKETQYF. DNA for the CDR3: TGTGCCACCAGCAGCGGTCTACAGGGGCCCAAGGAGACCCAGTACTTC.

This chain uses TRBV5-4 with TRBJ1-3, with unresolved D. The V gene's germline CDR1 is SGHNT and CDR2 YYREEE (reference sequence). Deletions cut 0 bases from V and 0 bases from J, with 13 bases between. CDR3 length: 17 amino acids. The CDR3 sequence is CASSLGEGLGSGNTIYF. The CDR3 DNA reads TGTGCCAGCAGCTTGGGAGAGGGTTTGGGCTCTGGAAACACCATATATTTT.